The count of the clone carrying this TCR beta chain is one. The CDR3 is 17 amino acids. Germline V gene sequence: CDR1 SGHRS, CDR2 YFSETQ. V shed 0 bases and J 0 bases; nucleotides not matched to a gene: 7. This sample is part of a study of shared clonotypes between healthy human individuals. Some clones are missing from TCRdb's copy, which holds only in-frame ones; the method was immunoSEQ multiplex PCR. The sample shows 500,000 to 650,000 clones, around 78% of them seen only once. The sequence was obtained from a woman in her forties in good health. Some clones in this sample may be carry-over from other donors' samples. This chain joins TRBV5-1 and TRBJ2-7, with 9 bases aligning to TRBD2. Sequences were obtained from PBMCs. The CDR3 nucleotides read TGCGCCAGCAGCTTGGCAGCTCTAGCGGGGAGCTCCTACGAGCAGTACTTC. Its protein is CASSLAALAGSSYEQYF.